The rows below give T cell receptor beta chains drawn from one sample of a study of T cells after yellow fever vaccination. A single record per CDR3 protein comes from TCRdb applying MiXCR to the 5' RACE reads. The table shows fewer than 500,000 distinct CDR3 sequences, with approximately 19% occurring only once. The source material was PBMCs, sampled before the yellow fever booster vaccination. These TCRs come from a man between 18 and 35 years old who received the YFV17D yellow fever vaccine. CDR3s include the opening cysteine and the closing phenylalanine or tryptophan. A D gene is named only where the DNA matches it firmly. Not every row has a clone size; where given, it reads once, few, many or a size class.

d_call | clone_size | j_call | v_call | cdr3_nt | cdr3_aa
- | - | TRBJ1-2 | TRBV20-1 | TGCAGTGCTTACAGGACACCGGACTATGGCTACACCTTC | CSAYRTPDYGYTF
TRBD2 | many | TRBJ2-1 | TRBV10-3 | TGTGCCATCAGTGCGCAGCGGGGGGACTACAATGAGCAGTTCTTC | CAISAQRGDYNEQFF
- | - | TRBJ1-2 | TRBV12-3/TRBV12-4 | TGTGCCAGCAGGGCACTGAGGGTAGAAAACTATGGCTACACCTTC | CASRALRVENYGYTF
- | - | TRBJ2-7 | TRBV12-3/TRBV12-4 | TGTGCCAGCAGTTTCCACAGCTACGAGCAGTACTTC | CASSFHSYEQYF
TRBD2 | - | TRBJ2-6 | TRBV5-1 | TGCGCCAGCAGCACCGGGACTACTGGGGCCAACGTCCTGACTTTC | CASSTGTTGANVLTF
- | - | TRBJ1-5 | TRBV7-2 | TGTGCCAGCAGCGAACGGCCTGGGACGGGGGGCAATCAGCCCCAGCATTTT | CASSERPGTGGNQPQHF
- | many | TRBJ2-2 | TRBV5-1 | TGCGCCAGCAGCCCCCAAGGGTCGGGGGAGCTGTTTTTT | CASSPQGSGELFF
TRBD1 | - | TRBJ1-1 | TRBV5-5 | TGTGCCAGCAGCTCGACAGGGGAGAACACTGAAGCTTTCTTT | CASSSTGENTEAFF
TRBD1 | once | TRBJ2-1 | TRBV6-5 | TGTGCCAGCAGGATGGGACAGAGCTCCTACAATGAGCAGTTCTTC | CASRMGQSSYNEQFF
TRBD2 | many | TRBJ2-1 | TRBV6-5 | TGTGCCAGCAGCTCTAGCGGGCATAACAATGAGCAGTTCTTC | CASSSSGHNNEQFF
TRBD1 | - | TRBJ1-1 | TRBV20-1 | TGCAGTGCGCCTCAGGGGGCAGATGAAGCTTTCTTT | CSAPQGADEAFF
TRBD2 | - | TRBJ2-3 | TRBV10-3 | TGTGCCTCCCAACCGGGACTAGCGGTAGATACGCAGTATTTT | CASQPGLAVDTQYF
TRBD2 | many | TRBJ2-6 | TRBV7-2 | TGTGCCAGCAGCTTGCGGGGGGACATCAGAGCTGGGGCCAACGTCCTGACTTTC | CASSLRGDIRAGANVLTF
- | - | TRBJ2-7 | TRBV5-1 | TGCGCCAGCAGGATGGGTTCCTTCAGCTCCTACGAGCAGTACTTC | CASRMGSFSSYEQYF
TRBD1 | few | TRBJ2-6 | TRBV5-4 | TGTGCCAGCACCCGGGGGCAGGGGGCGCGGGGGGCCAACGTCCTGACTTTC | CASTRGQGARGANVLTF
TRBD1 | few | TRBJ2-4 | TRBV6-6 | TGTGCCAGCAAGATAACAGGGGAAGGGTGGAAAAACATTCAGTACTTC | CASKITGEGWKNIQYF
- | - | TRBJ2-7 | TRBV5-1 | TGCGCCAGCAGCTCGAAGGCCAGTGAGACCTACGAGCAGTACTTC | CASSSKASETYEQYF
- | many | TRBJ2-4 | TRBV12-3/TRBV12-4 | TGTGCCAGCAAAAGTGGAGGAGCCAAAAACATTCAGTACTTC | CASKSGGAKNIQYF
- | few | TRBJ2-7 | TRBV30 | TGTGCCTGGAGTGCAACGGACACCTACTACGAGCAGTACTTC | CAWSATDTYYEQYF
- | - | TRBJ1-6 | TRBV12-3/TRBV12-4 | TGTGCCAGCAGTTTACAGAATTCACCCCTCCACTTT | CASSLQNSPLHF
- | many | TRBJ1-1 | TRBV2 | TGTGCCAGCCGGGGGAACAGGAACACTGAAGCTTTCTTT | CASRGNRNTEAFF
- | few | TRBJ2-5 | TRBV27 | TGTGCCAGTCAGGACAGATATCAAGAGACCCAGTACTTC | CASQDRYQETQYF
TRBD2 | - | TRBJ2-1 | TRBV6-5 | TGTGCCAGCAGCCCTGTAGCGGGGGTCTACAATGAGCAGTTCTTC | CASSPVAGVYNEQFF
- | few | TRBJ1-1 | TRBV7-6 | TGTGCCAGCAGCCAGTATCGCGGGGGCCCCACTGAAGCTTTCTTT | CASSQYRGGPTEAFF
- | few | TRBJ2-6 | TRBV6-5 | TGTGCCAGCAGTTACTCGAACTCTGGGGCCAACGTCCTGACTTTC | CASSYSNSGANVLTF
- | many | TRBJ2-3 | TRBV20-1 | TGCAGTGCTCCTCTGGAGGACAGCACAGATACGCAGTATTTT | CSAPLEDSTDTQYF
- | few | TRBJ1-3 | TRBV7-3 | TGTGCCAGCAGCTTAAATCCAGGGTCCGGAAACACCATATATTTT | CASSLNPGSGNTIYF
TRBD2 | - | TRBJ2-3 | TRBV7-2 | TGTGCCAGCAGCCCCGGGTCAGCGGGGAGCACAGATACGCAGTATTTT | CASSPGSAGSTDTQYF
TRBD1 | - | TRBJ2-1 | TRBV20-1 | TGCAGTGCTATAGTCCCGGGACAGGGGACAAATGAGCAGTTCTTC | CSAIVPGQGTNEQFF
- | few | TRBJ1-1 | TRBV12-3/TRBV12-4 | TGTGCCAGCAGTTTCCGACCTGAGGGGAACACTGAAGCTTTCTTT | CASSFRPEGNTEAFF
- | - | TRBJ2-3 | TRBV6-6 | TGTGCCAGCAGTTATAGCGGTCTCAACACAGATACGCAGTATTTT | CASSYSGLNTDTQYF
- | - | TRBJ2-5 | TRBV7-9 | TGTGCCAGCAGCTTAATATCGGGCGGTCGGGAGACCCAGTACTTC | CASSLISGGRETQYF
- | - | TRBJ2-1 | TRBV7-9 | TGTGCCAGCAGCTTAGATAGGCATGAGCAGTTCTTC | CASSLDRHEQFF
TRBD2 | - | TRBJ2-1 | TRBV6-2/TRBV6-3 | TGTGCCAGCAGTTACTCGAGTTTTAGCGGGGGGGACTACAATGAGCAGTTCTTC | CASSYSSFSGGDYNEQFF
TRBD2 | many | TRBJ2-3 | TRBV5-1 | TGCGCCAGCAGCTCGGGACTAGCGGATTCAGATACGCAGTATTTT | CASSSGLADSDTQYF
- | few | TRBJ2-6 | TRBV4-3 | TGCGCCAGCAGCCAAGAAGCAGGAGGGGGGATGGGCTCTGGGGCCAACGTCCTGACTTTC | CASSQEAGGGMGSGANVLTF
TRBD1 | - | TRBJ1-1 | TRBV29-1 | TGCAGCGCGCGACCGGGACAGGGGTTGATATCTGAAGCTTTCTTT | CSARPGQGLISEAFF
TRBD2 | few | TRBJ2-3 | TRBV11-2 | TGTGCCAGCAGCTTAGTCACTAGCGGGGGGGCGCATACGCAGTATTTT | CASSLVTSGGAHTQYF
- | many | TRBJ2-5 | TRBV3-1 | TGTGCCAGCAGCCAAGATATCATGATCGAGACCCAGTACTTC | CASSQDIMIETQYF
- | - | TRBJ2-1 | TRBV7-2 | TGTGCCAGCAGCTTTAGCCAGGGGTACAATGAGCAGTTCTTC | CASSFSQGYNEQFF
- | - | TRBJ1-2 | TRBV5-1 | TGCGCCAGCAGCTTGGGAGATAAAAACTATGGCTACACCTTC | CASSLGDKNYGYTF
TRBD1 | few | TRBJ1-1 | TRBV28 | TGTGCCAGCAGTAGTCCCGGGACAGGGTTTGAAGCTTTCTTT | CASSSPGTGFEAFF
- | few | TRBJ2-7 | TRBV21-1 | TGTGCCAGCACCATCATGAGGAGGGACTCTTACGAGCAGTACTTC | CASTIMRRDSYEQYF
- | few | TRBJ2-2 | TRBV20-1 | TGCAGTGCTAGGGGAGATTTCCGCGGGGAGCTGTTTTTT | CSARGDFRGELFF
- | - | TRBJ2-1 | TRBV30 | TGTGCCTGGGTAAACGGGCCCTACAATGAGCAGTTCTTC | CAWVNGPYNEQFF
TRBD1 | - | TRBJ1-6 | TRBV7-9 | TGTGCCAGCAGCTTACGGGGACAGGAGAATTCACCCCTCCACTTT | CASSLRGQENSPLHF
- | - | TRBJ2-6 | TRBV4-2 | TGTGCCAGCAGCCAAGAGGGCGGGGCTGGGGCCAACGTCCTGACTTTC | CASSQEGGAGANVLTF
TRBD1 | few | TRBJ1-6 | TRBV15 | TGTGCCACCAGACCGGACAGGGGGGCTTATAATTCACCCCTCCACTTT | CATRPDRGAYNSPLHF
TRBD1 | few | TRBJ1-5 | TRBV5-1 | TGCGCCAGCAGCCACACAGGGGATCAGCCCCAGCATTTT | CASSHTGDQPQHF
- | - | TRBJ2-2 | TRBV11-2 | TGTGCCAGCATCCAGGGGGGGTACACCGGGGAGCTGTTTTTT | CASIQGGYTGELFF
TRBD1 | few | TRBJ1-5 | TRBV15 | TGTGCCACCAGCAGAGATGGGACAGGGATGGGTCAGCCCCAGCATTTT | CATSRDGTGMGQPQHF
- | - | TRBJ1-1 | TRBV10-3 | TGTGCCATCAGGGAGACACAGAGGAACACTGAAGCTTTCTTT | CAIRETQRNTEAFF
TRBD1 | few | TRBJ1-1 | TRBV19 | TGTGCCAGTAGTCCTCGCCGGGACAGGGGAAACACTGAAGCTTTCTTT | CASSPRRDRGNTEAFF